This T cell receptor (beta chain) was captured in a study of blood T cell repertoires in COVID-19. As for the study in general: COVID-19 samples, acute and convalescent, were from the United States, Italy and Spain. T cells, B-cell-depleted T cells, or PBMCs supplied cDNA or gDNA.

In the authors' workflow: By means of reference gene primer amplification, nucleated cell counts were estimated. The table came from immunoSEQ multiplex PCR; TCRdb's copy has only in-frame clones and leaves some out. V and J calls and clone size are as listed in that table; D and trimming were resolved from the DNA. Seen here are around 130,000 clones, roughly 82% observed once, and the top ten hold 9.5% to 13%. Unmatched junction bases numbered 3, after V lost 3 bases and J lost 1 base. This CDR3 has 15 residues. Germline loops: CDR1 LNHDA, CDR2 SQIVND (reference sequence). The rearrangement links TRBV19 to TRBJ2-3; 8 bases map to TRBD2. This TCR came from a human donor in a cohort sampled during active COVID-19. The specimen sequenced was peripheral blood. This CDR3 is CASSISGVGTDTQYF. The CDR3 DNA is TGTGCCAGTAGTATTAGCGGGGTGGGCACAGATACGCAGTATTTT.